This paragraph reports one TCR beta chain. What antigen it recognizes has not been identified. Base qualities are not provided; no much larger clone lies one nucleotide away. The junction shows trimming of 7 bases on V and 5 bases on J, plus 20 bases between the germline ends. The CDR3 holds 15 amino acids from the cysteine to the phenylalanine. Kept here is only the CDR3 DNA, which spans 45 bases and is read in frame from base 1. CDR1 and CDR2, per the germline V gene, are MNHEY and SVGAGI. The sample belongs to a study of control samples from healthy donors and cancer patients (dated by TCRdb to about 2020). The library relied on the immunoSEQ multiplex PCR assay. TCRdb re-hosts the immuneACCESS table, in-frame sequences only. Its copies lack some clones; in the studies checked, an unresolved V gene accounts for under half of them, and the cause for the rest is not known. This sample lists 130,000 or so clones; roughly 84% were detected once. The ten largest clones represent 7% to 10% of the sample.

Recombination linked TRBV6-5 to TRBJ1-1, with a tentative D gene TRBD1 over 5 matching bases. This clonotype originated in a man between 40 and 49 years old in good health. Sequences were obtained from blood. The encoded CDR3 is CASIPPLGRGTEAFF. The sequence in DNA is TGTGCCAGCATCCCCCCTTTGGGGAGGGGAACTGAAGCTTTCTTT.